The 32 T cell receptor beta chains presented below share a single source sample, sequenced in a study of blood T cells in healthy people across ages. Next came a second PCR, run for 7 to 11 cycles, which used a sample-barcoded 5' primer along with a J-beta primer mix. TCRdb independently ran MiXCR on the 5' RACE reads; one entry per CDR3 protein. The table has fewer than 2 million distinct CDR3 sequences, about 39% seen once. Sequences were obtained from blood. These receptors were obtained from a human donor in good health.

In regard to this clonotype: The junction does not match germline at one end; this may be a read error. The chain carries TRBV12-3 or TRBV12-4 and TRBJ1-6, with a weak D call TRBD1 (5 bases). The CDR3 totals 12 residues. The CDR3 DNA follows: TGTGCTAGCAGCCGACAGTATTCACCCCTCCACTTT. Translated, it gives CASSRQYSPLHF.

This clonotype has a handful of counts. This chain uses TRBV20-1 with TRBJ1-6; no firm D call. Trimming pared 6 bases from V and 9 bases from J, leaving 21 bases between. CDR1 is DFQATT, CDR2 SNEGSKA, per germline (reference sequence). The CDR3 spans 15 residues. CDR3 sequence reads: CSAVPRGNLGSPLHF. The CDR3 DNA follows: TGCAGTGCCGTCCCCAGAGGGAACCTTGGTTCACCCCTCCACTTT.

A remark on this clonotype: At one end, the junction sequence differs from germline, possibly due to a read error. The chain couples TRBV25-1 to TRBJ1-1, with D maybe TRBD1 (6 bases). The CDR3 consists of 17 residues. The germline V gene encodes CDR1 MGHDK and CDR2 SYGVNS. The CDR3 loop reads CASSEYFAGVANTEAFF. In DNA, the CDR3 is TGTGCCAGCAGTGAATATTTCGCAGGGGTCGCGAACACTGAGGCTTTCTTT. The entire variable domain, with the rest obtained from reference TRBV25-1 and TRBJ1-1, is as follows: EADIYQTPRYLVIGTGKKITLECSQTMGHDKMYWYQQDPGMELHLIHYSYGVNSTEKGDLSSESTVSRIRTEHFPLTLESARPSHTSQYLCASSEYFAGVANTEAFFGQGTRLTVV.

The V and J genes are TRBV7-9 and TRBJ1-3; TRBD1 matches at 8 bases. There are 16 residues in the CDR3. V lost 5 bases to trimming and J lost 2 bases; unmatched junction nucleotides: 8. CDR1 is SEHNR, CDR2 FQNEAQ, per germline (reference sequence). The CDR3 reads CASSGGRQGPGNTIYF. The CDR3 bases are TGTGCCAGCAGCGGGGGCCGACAGGGGCCTGGAAACACCATATATTTT.

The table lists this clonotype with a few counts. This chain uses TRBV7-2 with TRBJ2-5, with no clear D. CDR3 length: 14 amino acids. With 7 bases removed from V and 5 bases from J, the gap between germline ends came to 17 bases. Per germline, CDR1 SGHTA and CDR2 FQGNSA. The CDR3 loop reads CASNPTPGWETQYF. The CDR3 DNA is TGTGCCAGCAACCCAACTCCAGGTTGGGAGACCCAGTACTTC. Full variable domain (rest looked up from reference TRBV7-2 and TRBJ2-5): GAGVSQSPSNKVTEKGKDVELRCDPISGHTALYWYRQSLGQGLEFLIYFQGNSAPDKSGLPSDRFSAERTGGSVSTLTIQRTQQEDSAVYLCASNPTPGWETQYFGPGTRLLVL.

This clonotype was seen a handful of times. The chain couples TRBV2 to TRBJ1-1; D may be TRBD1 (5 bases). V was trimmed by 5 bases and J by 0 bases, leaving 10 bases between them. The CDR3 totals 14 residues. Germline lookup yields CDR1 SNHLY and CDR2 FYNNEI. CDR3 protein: CASSLMGVNTEAFF. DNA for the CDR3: TGTGCCAGCAGTTTAATGGGGGTGAACACTGAAGCTTTCTTT.

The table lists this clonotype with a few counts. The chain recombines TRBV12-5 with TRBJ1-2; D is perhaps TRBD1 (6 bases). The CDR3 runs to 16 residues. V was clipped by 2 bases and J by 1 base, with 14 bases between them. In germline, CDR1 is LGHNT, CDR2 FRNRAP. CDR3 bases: TGTGCTAGTGGTTTGCCTACAGGGAAGAATAACTATGGCTACACCTTC. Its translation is CASGLPTGKNNYGYTF.

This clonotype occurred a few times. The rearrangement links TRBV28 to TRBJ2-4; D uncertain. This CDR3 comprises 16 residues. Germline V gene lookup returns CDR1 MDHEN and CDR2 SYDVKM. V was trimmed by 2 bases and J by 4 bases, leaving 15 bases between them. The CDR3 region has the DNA TGTGCCAGCAGTTTAGTTTGGCCAAACAGAAAAAACATTCAGTACTTC. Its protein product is CASSLVWPNRKNIQYF.

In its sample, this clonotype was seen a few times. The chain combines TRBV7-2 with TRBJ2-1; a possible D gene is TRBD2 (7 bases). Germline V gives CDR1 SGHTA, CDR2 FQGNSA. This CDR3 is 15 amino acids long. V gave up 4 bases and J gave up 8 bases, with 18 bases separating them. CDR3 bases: TGTGCCAGCAGCTCCGACTGGGGGGGGCGCGATGAGCAGTTCTTC. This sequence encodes CASSSDWGGRDEQFF.

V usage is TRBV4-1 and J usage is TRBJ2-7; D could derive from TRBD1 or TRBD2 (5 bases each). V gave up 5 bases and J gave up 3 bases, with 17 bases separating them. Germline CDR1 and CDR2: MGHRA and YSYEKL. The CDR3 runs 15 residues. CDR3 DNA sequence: TGCGCCAGCAGCTCTATGGGGGACGCCCTCTACGAGCAGTACTTC. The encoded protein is CASSSMGDALYEQYF.

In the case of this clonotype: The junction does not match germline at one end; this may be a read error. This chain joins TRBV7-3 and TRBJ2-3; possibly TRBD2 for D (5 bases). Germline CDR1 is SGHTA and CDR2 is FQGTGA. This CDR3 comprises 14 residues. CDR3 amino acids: CASSPGLSTDMQYF. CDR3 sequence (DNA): TGTGCCAGCAGCCCCGGACTTAGCACAGATATGCAGTATTTT.

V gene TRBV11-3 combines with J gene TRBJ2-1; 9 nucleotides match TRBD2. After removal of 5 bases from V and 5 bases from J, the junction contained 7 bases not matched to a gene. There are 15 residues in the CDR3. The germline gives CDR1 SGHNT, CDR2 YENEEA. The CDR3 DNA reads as TGTGCCAGCAGCCCCCCAAGCGGGGGGAACAATGAGCAGTTCTTC. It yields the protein CASSPPSGGNNEQFF.

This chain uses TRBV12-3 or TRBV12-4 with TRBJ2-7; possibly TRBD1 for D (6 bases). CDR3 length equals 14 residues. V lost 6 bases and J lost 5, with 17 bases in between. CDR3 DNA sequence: TGTGCCAGCAGCTTCCAGGGGATGGTCGACGAGCAGTACTTC. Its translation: CASSFQGMVDEQYF.

This CDR3 reads CATSTRGAGISGANVLTF. DNA for the CDR3: TGTGCCACCTCAACACGGGGGGCGGGCATCTCTGGGGCCAACGTCCTGACTTTC. The genes are TRBV10-3 and TRBJ2-6; TRBD2 is a possible D gene (7 bases). V was shortened by 10 bases and J by 0 bases, with 22 bases between the two germline ends. The CDR3 is 18 residues long. Germline CDR1 and CDR2: ENHRY and SYGVKD.

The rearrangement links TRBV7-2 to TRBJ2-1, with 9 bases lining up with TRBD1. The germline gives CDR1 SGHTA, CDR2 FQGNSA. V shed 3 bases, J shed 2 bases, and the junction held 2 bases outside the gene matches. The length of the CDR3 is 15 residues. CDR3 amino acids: CASSFNRGPYNEQFF. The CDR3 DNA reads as TGTGCCAGCAGCTTTAACAGGGGGCCCTACAATGAGCAGTTCTTC.

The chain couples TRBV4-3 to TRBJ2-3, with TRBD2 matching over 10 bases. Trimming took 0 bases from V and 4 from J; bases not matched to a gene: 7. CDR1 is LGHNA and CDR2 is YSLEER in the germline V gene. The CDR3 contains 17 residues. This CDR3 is CASSQEGAGGPSDTQYF. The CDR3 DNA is TGCGCCAGCAGCCAAGAAGGAGCGGGGGGGCCGTCAGATACGCAGTATTTT.

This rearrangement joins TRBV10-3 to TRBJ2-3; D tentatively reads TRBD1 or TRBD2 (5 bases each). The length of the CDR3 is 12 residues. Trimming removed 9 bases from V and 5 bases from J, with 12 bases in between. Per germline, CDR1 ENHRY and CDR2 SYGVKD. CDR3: CAIYSGGDTQYF. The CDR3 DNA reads TGTGCCATATATTCTGGGGGAGATACGCAGTATTTT.

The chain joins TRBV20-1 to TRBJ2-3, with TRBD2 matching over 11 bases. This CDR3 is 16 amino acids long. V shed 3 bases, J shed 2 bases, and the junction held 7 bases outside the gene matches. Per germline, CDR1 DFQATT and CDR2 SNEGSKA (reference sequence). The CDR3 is CSASVSGGVITDTQYF. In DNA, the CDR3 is TGCAGTGCTAGTGTTAGCGGGGGGGTTATCACAGATACGCAGTATTTT.

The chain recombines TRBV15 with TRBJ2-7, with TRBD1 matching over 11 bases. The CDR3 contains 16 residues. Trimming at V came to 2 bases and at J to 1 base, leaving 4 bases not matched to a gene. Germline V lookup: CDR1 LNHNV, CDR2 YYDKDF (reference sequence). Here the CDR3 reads CATSRPGTGGSYEQYF. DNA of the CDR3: TGTGCCACCAGCAGACCTGGGACAGGGGGATCCTACGAGCAGTACTTC.

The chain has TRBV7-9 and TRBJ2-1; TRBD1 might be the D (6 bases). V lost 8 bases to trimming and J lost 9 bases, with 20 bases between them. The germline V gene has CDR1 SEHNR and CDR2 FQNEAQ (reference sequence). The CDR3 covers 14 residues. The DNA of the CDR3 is TGTGCCAGCCCTCAAATTAACAGGGCGGGTGAGCAGTTCTTC. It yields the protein CASPQINRAGEQFF. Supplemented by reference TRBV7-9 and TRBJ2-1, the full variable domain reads DTGVSQNPRHKITKRGQNVTFRCDPISEHNRLYWYRQTLGQGPEFLTYFQNEAQLEKSRLLSDRFSAERPKGSFSTLEIQRTEQGDSAMYLCASPQINRAGEQFFGPGTRLTVL.

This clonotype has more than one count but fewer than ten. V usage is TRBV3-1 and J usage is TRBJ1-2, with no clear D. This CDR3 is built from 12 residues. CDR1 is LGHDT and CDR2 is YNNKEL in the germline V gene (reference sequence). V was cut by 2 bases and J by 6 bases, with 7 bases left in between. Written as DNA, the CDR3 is TGTGCCAGCAGCCAAACTAGGAATGGCTACACCTTC. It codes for CASSQTRNGYTF.

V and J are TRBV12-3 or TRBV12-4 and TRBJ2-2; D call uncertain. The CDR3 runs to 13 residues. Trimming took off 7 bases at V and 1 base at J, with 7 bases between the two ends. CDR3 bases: TGTGCCAGCAAGCGCCAGAACACCGGGGAGCTGTTTTTT. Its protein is CASKRQNTGELFF.

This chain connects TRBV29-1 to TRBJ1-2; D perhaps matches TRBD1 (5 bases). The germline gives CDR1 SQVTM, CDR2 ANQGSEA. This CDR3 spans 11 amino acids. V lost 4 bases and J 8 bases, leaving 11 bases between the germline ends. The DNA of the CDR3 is TGCAGCGTTGGAGACAGAGGGGGCTACACCTTC. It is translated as CSVGDRGGYTF.

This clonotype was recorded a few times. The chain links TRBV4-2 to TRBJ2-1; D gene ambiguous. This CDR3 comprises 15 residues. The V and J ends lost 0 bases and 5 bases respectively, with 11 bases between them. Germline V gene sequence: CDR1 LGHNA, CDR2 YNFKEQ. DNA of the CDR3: TGTGCCAGCAGCCAAGAGATCGAAACCCACAATGAGCAGTTCTTC. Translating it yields CASSQEIETHNEQFF.

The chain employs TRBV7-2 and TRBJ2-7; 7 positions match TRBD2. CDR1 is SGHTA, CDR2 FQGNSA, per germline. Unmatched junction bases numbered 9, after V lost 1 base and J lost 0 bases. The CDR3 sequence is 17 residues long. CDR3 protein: CASSLGPAGSSSYEQYF. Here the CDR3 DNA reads TGTGCCAGCAGCTTAGGCCCAGCGGGGTCCAGCTCCTACGAGCAGTACTTC.

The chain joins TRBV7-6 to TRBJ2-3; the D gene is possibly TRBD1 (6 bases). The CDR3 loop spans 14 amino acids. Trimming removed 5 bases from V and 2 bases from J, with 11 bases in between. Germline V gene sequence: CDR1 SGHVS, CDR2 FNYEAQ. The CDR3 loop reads CASSRRGYTDTQYF. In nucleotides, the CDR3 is TGTGCCAGCAGCCGAAGGGGGTACACAGATACGCAGTATTTT. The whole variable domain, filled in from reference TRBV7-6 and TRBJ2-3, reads GAGVSQSPRYKVTKRGQDVALRCDPISGHVSLYWYRQALGQGPEFLTYFNYEAQQDKSGLPNDRFSAERPEGSISTLTIQRTEQRDSAMYRCASSRRGYTDTQYFGPGTRLTVL.

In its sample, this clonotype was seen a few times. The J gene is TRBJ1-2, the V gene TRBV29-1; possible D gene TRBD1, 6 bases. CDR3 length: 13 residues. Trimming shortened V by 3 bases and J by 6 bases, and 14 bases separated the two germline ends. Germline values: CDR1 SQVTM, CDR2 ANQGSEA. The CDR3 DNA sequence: TGCAGCGTTGATCGAGGGCAGGGGAATGGCTACACCTTC. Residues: CSVDRGQGNGYTF.

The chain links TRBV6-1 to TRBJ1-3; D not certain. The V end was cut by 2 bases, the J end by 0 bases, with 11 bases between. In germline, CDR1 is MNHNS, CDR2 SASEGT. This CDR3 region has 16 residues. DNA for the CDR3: TGTGCCAGCAGTGAAAGGAGGGAACTCTCTGGAAACACCATATATTTT. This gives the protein CASSERRELSGNTIYF.

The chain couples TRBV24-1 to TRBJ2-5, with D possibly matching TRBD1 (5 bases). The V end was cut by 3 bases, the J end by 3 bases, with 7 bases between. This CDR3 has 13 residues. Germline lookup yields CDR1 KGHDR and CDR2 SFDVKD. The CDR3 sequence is CATSDVGEETQYF. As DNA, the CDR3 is TGTGCCACCAGTGATGTAGGGGAAGAGACCCAGTACTTC.

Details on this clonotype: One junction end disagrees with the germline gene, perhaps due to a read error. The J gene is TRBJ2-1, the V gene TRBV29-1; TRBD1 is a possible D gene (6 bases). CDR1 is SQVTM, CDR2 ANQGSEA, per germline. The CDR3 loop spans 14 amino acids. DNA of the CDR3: TGCAGCGTAAGCCGGGACACCTACTACAGTGAGCAGTTCTTC. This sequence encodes CSVSRDTYYSEQFF.

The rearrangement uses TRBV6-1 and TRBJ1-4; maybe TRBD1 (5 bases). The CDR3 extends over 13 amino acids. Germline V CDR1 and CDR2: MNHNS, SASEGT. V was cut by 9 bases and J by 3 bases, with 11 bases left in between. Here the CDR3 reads CASFGTANEKLFF. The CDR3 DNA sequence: TGTGCCAGTTTCGGGACGGCTAATGAAAAACTGTTTTTT.

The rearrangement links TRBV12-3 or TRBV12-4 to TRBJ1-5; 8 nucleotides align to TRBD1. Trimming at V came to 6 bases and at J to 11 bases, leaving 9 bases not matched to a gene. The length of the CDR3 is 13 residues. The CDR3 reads CASRLTGDRSQHF. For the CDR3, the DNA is TGTGCCAGCAGACTTACAGGGGACAGGTCCCAGCATTTT.